This TCR beta chain was sequenced during a study of cytomegalovirus exposure and HLA in healthy donors. Study findings and constraints: In most subjects, TCR beta sequences reportedly gave accurate predictions of HLA-A and HLA-B alleles. Cytomegalovirus-associated TCR beta chains were listed, numbering some 150. The authors later linked a missense DCLRE1C variant to TCR beta V- and J-gene trimming.

This clone was detected only once. Its target is unknown. Vbeta (60) and Jbeta (13) primers were used in the PCR. Here immunoSEQ multiplex PCR was the method, and the copy in TCRdb shows in-frame clones only, minus some. This sample has some 150,000 clones, with roughly 79% found just once. The length of the CDR3 is 13 residues. Germline assignment: CDR1 KGHSH and CDR2 LQKENI. Trimming cost V 6 bases and J 8 bases, with 16 bases left between them. The receptor's source is a woman aged 50 to 60 in good health and CMV-seronegative. V usage is TRBV18 and J usage is TRBJ1-2, with no clear D. Specimen: PBMCs. The CDR3: CASSPTADGGYTF. DNA of the CDR3: TGTGCCAGCTCGCCCACAGCGGACGGAGGCTACACCTTC.